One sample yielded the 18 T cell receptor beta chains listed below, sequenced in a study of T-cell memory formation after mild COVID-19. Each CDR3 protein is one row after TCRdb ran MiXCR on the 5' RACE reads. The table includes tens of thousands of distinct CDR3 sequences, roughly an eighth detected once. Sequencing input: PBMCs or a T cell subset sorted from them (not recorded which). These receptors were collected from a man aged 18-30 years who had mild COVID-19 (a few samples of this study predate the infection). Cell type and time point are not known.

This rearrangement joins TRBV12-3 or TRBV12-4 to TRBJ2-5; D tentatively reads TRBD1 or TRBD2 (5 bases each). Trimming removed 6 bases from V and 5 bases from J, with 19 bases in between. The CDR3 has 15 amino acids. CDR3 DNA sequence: TGTGCCAGCAGGTTGGGGCTCAGTACGGGGGAGACCCAGTACTTC. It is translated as CASRLGLSTGETQYF.

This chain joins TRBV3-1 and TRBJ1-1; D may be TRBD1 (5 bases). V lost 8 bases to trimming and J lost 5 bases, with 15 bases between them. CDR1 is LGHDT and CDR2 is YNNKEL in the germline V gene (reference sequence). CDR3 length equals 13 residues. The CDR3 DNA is TGTGCCAGCGGCTTTGGCAGGACAACTGAAGCTTTCTTT. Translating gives CASGFGRTTEAFF.

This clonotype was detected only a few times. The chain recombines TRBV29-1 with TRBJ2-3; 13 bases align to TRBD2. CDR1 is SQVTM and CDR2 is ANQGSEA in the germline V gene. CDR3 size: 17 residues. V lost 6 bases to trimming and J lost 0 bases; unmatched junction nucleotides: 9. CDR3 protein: CSVGGLAGFSSTDTQYF. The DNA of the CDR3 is TGCAGCGTGGGGGGACTAGCGGGGTTCTCTAGCACAGATACGCAGTATTTT.

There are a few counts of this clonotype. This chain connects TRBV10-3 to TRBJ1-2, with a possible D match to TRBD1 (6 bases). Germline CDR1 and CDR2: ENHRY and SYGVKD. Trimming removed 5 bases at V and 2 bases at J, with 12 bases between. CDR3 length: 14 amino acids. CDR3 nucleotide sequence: TGTGCCATCAGTCCCTCAGGGGAAAACTATGGCTACACCTTC. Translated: CAISPSGENYGYTF.

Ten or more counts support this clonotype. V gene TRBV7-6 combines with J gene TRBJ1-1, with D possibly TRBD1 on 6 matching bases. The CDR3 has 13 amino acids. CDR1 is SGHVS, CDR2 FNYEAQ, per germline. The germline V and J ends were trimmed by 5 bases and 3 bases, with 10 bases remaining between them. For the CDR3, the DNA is TGTGCCAGCAGCCCACAGGGCTACACTGAAGCTTTCTTT. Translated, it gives CASSPQGYTEAFF.

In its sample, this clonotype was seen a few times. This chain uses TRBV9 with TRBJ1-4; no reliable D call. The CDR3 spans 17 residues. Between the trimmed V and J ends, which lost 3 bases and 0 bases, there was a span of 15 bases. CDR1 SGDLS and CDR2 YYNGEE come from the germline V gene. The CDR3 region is CASSARHGGATNEKLFF. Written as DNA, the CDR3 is TGTGCCAGCAGCGCCCGACATGGAGGAGCAACTAATGAAAAACTGTTTTTT.

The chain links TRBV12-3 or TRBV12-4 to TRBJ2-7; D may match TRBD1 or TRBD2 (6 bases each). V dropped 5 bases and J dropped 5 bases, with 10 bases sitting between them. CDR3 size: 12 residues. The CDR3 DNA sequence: TGTGCCAGCAGTCGAAGGGGGGACGAGCAGTACTTC. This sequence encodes CASSRRGDEQYF.

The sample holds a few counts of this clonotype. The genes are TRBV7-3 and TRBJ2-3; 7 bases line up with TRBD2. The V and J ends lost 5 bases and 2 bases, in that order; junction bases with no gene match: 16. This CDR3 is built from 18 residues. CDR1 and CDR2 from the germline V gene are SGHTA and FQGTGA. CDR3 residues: CASSAHRSPSGPTDTQYF. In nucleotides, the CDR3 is TGTGCCAGCAGCGCCCACCGCTCGCCTAGCGGCCCCACAGATACGCAGTATTTT. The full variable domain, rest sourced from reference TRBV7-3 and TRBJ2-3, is GAGVSQTPSNKVTEKGKYVELRCDPISGHTALYWYRQSLGQGPEFLIYFQGTGAADDSGLPNDRFFAVRPEGSVSTLKIQRTERGDSAVYLCASSAHRSPSGPTDTQYFGPGTRLTVL.

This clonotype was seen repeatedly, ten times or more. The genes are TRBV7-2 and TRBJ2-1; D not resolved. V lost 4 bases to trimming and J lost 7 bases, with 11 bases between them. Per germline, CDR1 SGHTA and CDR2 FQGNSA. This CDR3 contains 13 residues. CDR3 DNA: TGTGCCAGCAGCTCTCTCGTCGCGAATGAGCAGTTCTTC. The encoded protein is CASSSLVANEQFF. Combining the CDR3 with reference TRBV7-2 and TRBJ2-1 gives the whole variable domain GAGVSQSPSNKVTEKGKDVELRCDPISGHTALYWYRQSLGQGLEFLIYFQGNSAPDKSGLPSDRFSAERTGGSVSTLTIQRTQQEDSAVYLCASSSLVANEQFFGPGTRLTVL.

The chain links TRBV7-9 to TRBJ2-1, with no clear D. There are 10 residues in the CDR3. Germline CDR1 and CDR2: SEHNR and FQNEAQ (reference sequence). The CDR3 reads CALGYNEQFF. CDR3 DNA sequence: TGTGCTCTCGGCTACAATGAGCAGTTCTTC.

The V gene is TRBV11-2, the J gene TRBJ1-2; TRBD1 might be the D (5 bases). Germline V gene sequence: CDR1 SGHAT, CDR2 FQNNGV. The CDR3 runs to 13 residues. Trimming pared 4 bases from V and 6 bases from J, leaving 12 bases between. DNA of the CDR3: TGTGCCAGCAGCTGGAGGGGAGGGAATGGCTACACCTTC. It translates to CASSWRGGNGYTF. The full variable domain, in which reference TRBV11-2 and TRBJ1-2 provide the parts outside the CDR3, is EAGVAQSPRYKIIEKRQSVAFWCNPISGHATLYWYQQILGQGPKLLIQFQNNGVVDDSQLPKDRFSAERLKGVDSTLKIQPAKLEDSAVYLCASSWRGGNGYTFGSGTRLTVV.

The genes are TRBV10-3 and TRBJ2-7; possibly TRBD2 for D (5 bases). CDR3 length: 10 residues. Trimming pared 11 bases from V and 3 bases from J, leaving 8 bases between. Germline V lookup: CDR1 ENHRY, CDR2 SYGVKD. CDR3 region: CAAGLYEQYF. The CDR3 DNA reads TGTGCCGCGGGCCTCTACGAGCAGTACTTC.

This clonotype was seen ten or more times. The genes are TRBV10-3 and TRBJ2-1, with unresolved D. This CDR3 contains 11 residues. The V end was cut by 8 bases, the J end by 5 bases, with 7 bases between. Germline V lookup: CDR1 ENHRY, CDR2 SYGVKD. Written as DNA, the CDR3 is TGTGCCATCGGCGTCAACAATGAGCAGTTCTTC. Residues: CAIGVNNEQFF.

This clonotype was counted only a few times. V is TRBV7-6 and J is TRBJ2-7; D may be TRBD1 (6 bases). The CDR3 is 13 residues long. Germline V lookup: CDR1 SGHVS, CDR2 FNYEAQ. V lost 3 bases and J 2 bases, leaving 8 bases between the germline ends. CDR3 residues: CASSFGQTYEQYF. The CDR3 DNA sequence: TGTGCCAGCAGCTTTGGACAGACCTACGAGCAGTACTTC.

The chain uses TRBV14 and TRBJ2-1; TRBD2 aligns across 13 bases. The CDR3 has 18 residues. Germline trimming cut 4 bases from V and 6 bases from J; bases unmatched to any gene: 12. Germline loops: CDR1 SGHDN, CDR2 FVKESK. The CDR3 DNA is TGTGCCAGCAGCCCAACCACTAGCGGGGGGGCCTCAGTCAATGAGCAGTTCTTC. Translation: CASSPTTSGGASVNEQFF.

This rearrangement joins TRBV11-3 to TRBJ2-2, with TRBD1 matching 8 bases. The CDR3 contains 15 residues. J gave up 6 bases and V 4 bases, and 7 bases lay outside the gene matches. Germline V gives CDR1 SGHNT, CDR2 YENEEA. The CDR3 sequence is CASSWTGLRSGELFF. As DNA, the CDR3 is TGTGCCAGCAGCTGGACAGGGCTTAGGTCCGGGGAGCTGTTTTTT.

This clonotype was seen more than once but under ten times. CDR3 sequence reads: CASSLQGLYYGYTF. CDR3 DNA sequence: TGTGCCAGCAGCTTACAGGGACTCTACTATGGCTACACCTTC. The rearrangement uses TRBV7-8 and TRBJ1-2, with a tentative D call TRBD1 (5 bases). Germline V lookup: CDR1 SGHVS, CDR2 FQNEAQ. The CDR3 consists of 14 residues. Trimming took 2 bases from V and 3 from J, leaving 10 bases between them.

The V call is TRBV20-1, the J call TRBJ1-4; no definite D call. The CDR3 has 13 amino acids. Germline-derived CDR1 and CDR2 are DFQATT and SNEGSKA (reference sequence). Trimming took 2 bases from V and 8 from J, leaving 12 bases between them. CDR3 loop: CSARTSLGEKLFF. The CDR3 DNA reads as TGCAGTGCTAGAACCAGTTTAGGAGAAAAACTGTTTTTT.